A selection of T cell receptor beta chains follows, all from one sample in a study of shared T cell receptors in the human thymus. Using immunoSEQ multiplex PCR, the repertoire was profiled, and TCRdb retains in-frame clones only, with some absent. The sample includes hundreds of thousands of clones, 75% to 90% of them seen just once. This sample also belongs to another study, concerning human thymus T cells.

Sequenced material: thymocytes. Receptor source: a girl in the first two years of life with a congenital heart defect. The CDR3 runs from the conserved cysteine through the conserved F or W. D genes are given only for firm matches. Not all rows give a size; the values are once, few, many and, for expanded clones, a class.

cdr3_nt	cdr3_aa	v_call	j_call	clone_size	d_call
TGTGCCAGCAGCCAAGTTTCAGAGGACTATGGCTACACCTTC	CASSQVSEDYGYTF	TRBV4-2	TRBJ1-2	-	-
TGTGCCATCAGGATGACAGGCAAGCCTGAAGCTTTCTTT	CAIRMTGKPEAFF	TRBV10-3	TRBJ1-1	-	-
TGCGCCAGCAGCCACACCGTCATCTATGGCTACACCTTC	CASSHTVIYGYTF	TRBV5-1	TRBJ1-2	-	-
TGCGCCAGCAGCCGGACGGGGGGCTGGGACTATGGCTACACCTTC	CASSRTGGWDYGYTF	TRBV4-1	TRBJ1-2	few	-
TGTGCCAGCAGTGAAGTACGAATGAGGGATCACACCGGGGAGCTGTTTTTT	CASSEVRMRDHTGELFF	TRBV6-1	TRBJ2-2	few	-
TGTGCCAGCAGCGTTCAGCCCAAGCGGGGGAGGGCCGGACAAGAGACCCAGTACTTC	CASSVQPKRGRAGQETQYF	TRBV9	TRBJ2-5	-	TRBD2
TGCGCCAGCAGCTTGGGCGGACAGGGGGATAGCTATGGCTACACCTTC	CASSLGGQGDSYGYTF	TRBV5-1	TRBJ1-2	-	TRBD1
TGTGCCAGCAGCTTAACCGGACTAGGGCTAGCGAAGGAGCAGTACTTC	CASSLTGLGLAKEQYF	TRBV7-9	TRBJ2-7	-	TRBD2
TGTGCCATCAGGGCCTCCTCTCGAACAGGGTGGCTCTCTGGAAACACCATATATTTT	CAIRASSRTGWLSGNTIYF	TRBV10-3	TRBJ1-3	-	-
TGCAGCGTTGAAGTCGAGGGCCCGACCGGTAATGAAAAACTGTTTTTT	CSVEVEGPTGNEKLFF	TRBV29-1	TRBJ1-4	-	-
TGCGCCAGCAGCCAAGCGCCAGGGGGCATCACTGAAGCTTTCTTT	CASSQAPGGITEAFF	TRBV4-1	TRBJ1-1	-	TRBD1
TGTGCCAGCAGCTTAGCGGCCAGGGGAGGGAACAATGAGCAGTTCTTC	CASSLAARGGNNEQFF	TRBV7-8	TRBJ2-1	once	-
TGTGCCAGCAGTGATTCCCACGACAGGGAATTCCCCGGGGAGCTGTTTTTT	CASSDSHDREFPGELFF	TRBV2	TRBJ2-2	-	TRBD1
TGTGCCAGCAGGCGACAGGGGCGTGAAAAACTGTTTTTT	CASRRQGREKLFF	TRBV2	TRBJ1-4	-	TRBD1
TGTGCCAGCAGCTTAGACCCACCCCGTGGGCTGCTCTATGGCTACACCTTC	CASSLDPPRGLLYGYTF	TRBV7-4	TRBJ1-2	-	-
TGTGCCAGCAGCTTGGTCCCTCGGGACAGAAATTCACCCCTCCACTTT	CASSLVPRDRNSPLHF	TRBV5-4	TRBJ1-6	-	TRBD1
TGTGCCAGCAGCACTCCCGGACAGGGCCGGTACGAGCAGTACTTC	CASSTPGQGRYEQYF	TRBV14	TRBJ2-7	-	TRBD1
TGTGCCAGCAGGGGGGGAGGTGTCTCTGGAAACACCATATATTTT	CASRGGGVSGNTIYF	TRBV2	TRBJ1-3	-	-
TGTGCCAGCAGCTTAGATGTCCAGAAAGGGGGCAGGACTGAAGCTTTCTTT	CASSLDVQKGGRTEAFF	TRBV11-2	TRBJ1-1	-	TRBD1
TGCGCCAGCAGCCCCAAAGGGTCAGGGAATCAAGATGAAAAACTGTTTTTT	CASSPKGSGNQDEKLFF	TRBV5-1	TRBJ1-4	-	-
TGTGCCAGCAGCCCGGGAGAGGGCAATGAGCAGTTCTTC	CASSPGEGNEQFF	TRBV14	TRBJ2-1	once	-
TGCGCCAGCAGCAACGGACAGACTAACACTGAAGCTTTCTTT	CASSNGQTNTEAFF	TRBV5-1	TRBJ1-1	once	-
TGTGCCAGCAGCTTAGACCCCTACCTCCAAGAGACCCAGTACTTC	CASSLDPYLQETQYF	TRBV7-8	TRBJ2-5	-	-
TGTGCCAGCAGCTCGGGCCCCGGGACAGGGGGCGAGCAGTACTTC	CASSSGPGTGGEQYF	TRBV7-6	TRBJ2-7	few	TRBD1
TGTGCCAGCAGTGAACCCGGCCCCGGGGCCGGGGAGCTGTTTTTT	CASSEPGPGAGELFF	TRBV2	TRBJ2-2	few	-
TGTGCCAGCAGTTTATGCCGTCCTCTGTTACAGCCCGGTGACACTGAAGCTTTCTTT	CASSLCRPLLQPGDTEAFF	TRBV28	TRBJ1-1	-	-
TGTGCCAGCAGCCTCCTCGACAGTCGACGGAGTTCACCCCTCCACTTT	CASSLLDSRRSSPLHF	TRBV27	TRBJ1-6	-	-
TGTGCCAGCACCATACAGGGTACTAGCACAGATACGCAGTATTTT	CASTIQGTSTDTQYF	TRBV6-5	TRBJ2-3	few	-
TGTGCCAGCAGTGAGGAGGGACTCAGCTATGGCTACACCTTC	CASSEEGLSYGYTF	TRBV2	TRBJ1-2	-	-
TGTGCCAGCAGCCAAAATGATTCTCTTGACAGTTGGAACTATGGCTACACCTTC	CASSQNDSLDSWNYGYTF	TRBV14	TRBJ1-2	-	-
TGTGCCAGCAGTGTTTGGCAGGGGGGCGGCAATCAGCCCCAGCATTTT	CASSVWQGGGNQPQHF	TRBV2	TRBJ1-5	-	TRBD1